These T cell receptor beta chains were read from a single sample in a study of CD8 T cells in Susac syndrome. TCRdb fed the immunoSEQ multiplex PCR reads into MiXCR, producing one record per CDR3 protein. In the table there are about 120,000 distinct CDR3 sequences, around 94% of which are singletons. The specimen was CD4+ T cells from PBMCs. The receptor set was obtained from a human donor with multiple sclerosis. Both conserved end residues are part of each CDR3. The D gene is left open where the match is weak. Clone size is given for some rows only: seen once, a few or many times, or a class if the clone is expanded.

v_call	j_call	d_call	clone_size	cdr3_nt	cdr3_aa
TRBV4-1	TRBJ2-1	TRBD2	-	TGCGCCAGCAGCCAAGTGGATTTGGGACTAGCGGGTAACAATGAGCAGTTCTTC	CASSQVDLGLAGNNEQFF
TRBV6-2/TRBV6-3	TRBJ1-2	-	-	TGTGCCAGCAGTTACTCGCCAAGTGGGGGTAACTATGGCTACACCTTC	CASSYSPSGGNYGYTF
TRBV4-3	TRBJ2-2	TRBD2	once	TGCGCCAGCAGCCAAGATCACCTAGCGGGGGCCGGGGAGCTGTTTTTT	CASSQDHLAGAGELFF
TRBV12-5	TRBJ1-1	TRBD1	-	TGTGCTAGTGGTTTGGACGGGGACAGGGTGCGAGCTTTCTTT	CASGLDGDRVRAFF
TRBV12-3/TRBV12-4	TRBJ1-2	-	-	TGTGCCAGCAGCCGCCGGGGCAGCGGGTATGGCTACACCTTC	CASSRRGSGYGYTF
TRBV12-3/TRBV12-4	TRBJ1-1	TRBD1	once	TGTGCCAGCACCTCCCCATACAGGGGACGCACTGAAGCTTTCTTT	CASTSPYRGRTEAFF
TRBV25-1	TRBJ1-2	TRBD1	-	TGTGCCAGCAGTGAGCAGACAGGGGGCGAGTCTGGCTACACCTTC	CASSEQTGGESGYTF
TRBV19	TRBJ1-1	-	-	TGTGCCAGTAGCCTGGACAGTAAGAACACTGAAGCTTTCTTT	CASSLDSKNTEAFF
TRBV7-2	TRBJ2-5	TRBD2	-	TGTGCCAGCGAATCGGGGGGAGGAGAGACCCAGTACTTC	CASESGGGETQYF
TRBV11-2	TRBJ2-7	-	-	TGTGCCAGCAGCTTAAGGCAGGACCCAGGCCTTTTC	CASSLRQDPGLF
TRBV10-3	TRBJ2-7	-	once	TGTGCCATCAGTGGTGGCTTTGGGGACGAGCAGTACTTC	CAISGGFGDEQYF
TRBV3-1	TRBJ1-2	-	-	TGTGCCAGCAGCCAAGGACAGCTTTATGGCTACACCTTC	CASSQGQLYGYTF
TRBV13	TRBJ2-7	TRBD2	-	TGTGCCAGCAGCTTTGGACTAGAATACGAGCAGTACTTC	CASSFGLEYEQYF
TRBV27	TRBJ2-3	-	once	TGTGCCAGCAGTTTTTCAGGGTGGAGTGGAGATACGCAGTATTTT	CASSFSGWSGDTQYF
TRBV29-1	TRBJ1-2	-	once	TGCAGCGTAGGGTCAGCGATCTATGGCTACACCTTC	CSVGSAIYGYTF
TRBV7-6	TRBJ2-3	-	-	TGTGCCAGCAGCTTAGACCCCATCAGGGATACGCAGTATTTT	CASSLDPIRDTQYF
TRBV5-1	TRBJ1-2	-	-	TGCGCCAGCAGCGGGGACGGAGCTGGGTATGGCTACACCTTC	CASSGDGAGYGYTF
TRBV2	TRBJ1-6	TRBD1	-	TGTGCCAGCTGGACAGGCTCCTATAATTCACCCCTCCACTTT	CASWTGSYNSPLHF
TRBV5-1	TRBJ2-7	-	-	TGCGCCAGCAGCTCGGGGGGCAGGGGACCTTCGGACGAGCAGTACTTC	CASSSGGRGPSDEQYF
TRBV11-2	TRBJ2-5	TRBD1	-	TGTGCCAGCAGCGTCGACAGGGTAGAAACCCAGTACTTC	CASSVDRVETQYF
TRBV13	TRBJ2-7	-	-	TGTGCCAGCAGCTTAAAAGACTACGAGCAGTACTTC	CASSLKDYEQYF
TRBV24-1	TRBJ2-7	-	once	TGTGCCACCAGTGATCCGCCAGGGAATGAGCAGTACTTC	CATSDPPGNEQYF
TRBV7-2	TRBJ2-5	TRBD2	-	TGTGCCAGCAGCTTAGGGGGCGGGGGAAGTAGGGGAGAGACCCAGTACTTC	CASSLGGGGSRGETQYF
TRBV5-1	TRBJ2-2	TRBD1	-	TGCGCCAGCACGGGTAGGGGGCTGCCGAACACCGGGGAGCTGTTTTTT	CASTGRGLPNTGELFF
TRBV7-2	TRBJ1-6	-	-	TGTGCCAGCAGCCCATATGGGCGGGGATATAATTCACCCCTCCACTTT	CASSPYGRGYNSPLHF
TRBV3-1	TRBJ2-7	-	-	TGTGGACACCCCCAGGGACCCGAGGTCCGGGTCTACGAGCAGTACTTC	CGHPQGPEVRVYEQYF
TRBV27	TRBJ2-5	-	-	TGTGCCAGCAGTTTAAGAATGTCGGTGAGAGAGACCCAGTACTTC	CASSLRMSVRETQYF